The source of this TCR beta chain is a study of T cells after yellow fever vaccination. Study-wide results and caveats: Reappearance after the booster was seen for most primary-vaccination clones, at around 95% CD4 and 75% to 90% CD8.

This CDR3 has 14 residues. The V and J ends lost 10 bases and 7 bases respectively, with 17 bases between them. Germline assignment: CDR1 LGHDT and CDR2 YNNKEL (reference sequence). The authors made TCR cDNA by 5'RACE template switching, adding a universal primer site and UMIs. TCRdb recomputed calls from the 5' RACE reads with MiXCR, one row per CDR3 protein. The sample yields tens of thousands of distinct CDR3 sequences, 5.2% seen once. This receptor was identified in a man aged 18 to 35 who received the YFV17D yellow fever vaccine. The starting material was PBMCs, either bulk or a sorted T-cell subset (CD4+, CD8+, memory, or dextramer-sorted; not recorded which), obtained 35 to 50 days after the first yellow fever vaccination. The rearrangement links TRBV3-1 to TRBJ1-6, with D tentatively TRBD1 (5 bases). For the CDR3, the DNA is TGTGCCACCTCCCCGGGACGGGGGAATTCACCCCTCCACTTT. Amino acids: CATSPGRGNSPLHF. The full variable domain, its missing parts supplied by reference TRBV3-1 and TRBJ1-6, is DTAVSQTPKYLVTQMGNDKSIKCEQNLGHDTMYWYKQDSKKFLKIMFSYNNKELIINETVPNRFSPKSPDKAHLNLHINSLELGDSAVYFCATSPGRGNSPLHFGNGTRLTVT.